Below, 8 T cell receptor beta chains from the same sample are listed, as sequenced in a study of response to subunit inactivated influenza vaccine. TCRdb recomputed calls from the RT-PCR reads with MiXCR, one row per CDR3 protein. The data contain around 790,000 distinct CDR3 sequences, approximately 21% of them singletons. Specimen: PBMCs from blood, collected about 5 days after vaccination. These receptors were taken from a man aged 45 to 65 who received an inactivated influenza vaccine.

This clonotype turned up a few times. The chain combines TRBV28 with TRBJ2-7, with a weak D call TRBD2 (6 bases). V was trimmed by 4 bases and J by 3 bases, leaving 19 bases between them. The CDR3 sequence is 16 residues long. Germline V gene lookup returns CDR1 MDHEN and CDR2 SYDVKM. The DNA of the CDR3 is TGTGCCAGCAGTTCCATTCTAGCGAACGCCCTCTACGAGCAGTACTTC. Encoded protein: CASSSILANALYEQYF.

This clonotype was observed a few times. The gene calls are TRBV5-1 and TRBJ2-1; weak D call: TRBD1 (7 bases). Deletions cut 3 bases from V and 5 bases from J, with 18 bases between. Germline lookup yields CDR1 SGHRS and CDR2 YFSETQ. The CDR3 covers 16 residues. CDR3 sequence reads: CASSSGGAGGHNEQFF. DNA for the CDR3: TGCGCCAGCAGCTCTGGCGGGGCAGGGGGTCACAATGAGCAGTTCTTC.

The gene calls are TRBV20-1 and TRBJ2-1, with a weak D call TRBD2 (5 bases). Germline V CDR1 and CDR2: DFQATT, SNEGSKA (reference sequence). The ends were cut back, 1 base at V and 5 bases at J, with 18 bases in the middle. This CDR3 has 16 residues. The CDR3 nucleotides read TGCAGTGCTAGAGCCCCGCGGGTTCACGCCAACAATGAGCAGTTCTTC. This translates into CSARAPRVHANNEQFF.

This clonotype was detected only a few times. The rearrangement links TRBV5-6 to TRBJ1-1; D call uncertain. Per germline, CDR1 SGHDT and CDR2 YYEEEE. This CDR3 region has 16 residues. V was pared by 4 bases and J by 0 bases, with 16 bases between. The CDR3 sequence is CASSPDGTTLNTEAFF. In DNA, the CDR3 is TGTGCCAGCAGCCCGGATGGAACCACCCTGAACACTGAAGCTTTCTTT. Full variable domain (remainder filled in from reference TRBV5-6 and TRBJ1-1): DAGVTQSPTHLIKTRGQQVTLRCSPKSGHDTVSWYQQALGQGPQFIFQYYEEEERQRGNFPDRFSGHQFPNYSSELNVNALLLGDSALYLCASSPDGTTLNTEAFFGQGTRLTVV.

The genes are TRBV4-2 and TRBJ2-7; 12 bases are shared with TRBD2. Trimming at V came to 0 bases and at J to 1 base, leaving 16 bases not matched to a gene. This CDR3 is 21 amino acids long. Germline values: CDR1 LGHNA, CDR2 YNFKEQ. The CDR3 protein is CASSQELGLTSGRIYSYEQYF. The CDR3 DNA reads as TGTGCCAGCAGCCAAGAATTAGGTCTGACTAGCGGGAGAATCTATTCCTACGAGCAGTACTTC.

This clonotype is a singleton in its sample. This sequence joins TRBV29-1 and TRBJ2-7; weak D call: TRBD2 (6 bases). Germline CDR1 and CDR2: SQVTM and ANQGSEA. The CDR3 has 13 residues. Trimming removed 4 bases from V and 1 base from J, with 11 bases in between. CDR3 loop: CSVVGGESYEQYF. The CDR3 DNA follows: TGCAGCGTTGTTGGAGGGGAATCCTACGAGCAGTACTTC.

The rearrangement joins TRBV20-1 to TRBJ1-5; 10 nucleotides agree with TRBD1. Germline CDR1 DFQATT, CDR2 SNEGSKA (reference sequence). The CDR3 contains 17 residues. The V segment lost 2 bases and the J segment 5 bases; nucleotides outside the gene matches: 12. Here the CDR3 reads CSARWDRGLVRDQPQHF. In DNA form, the CDR3 reads TGCAGTGCTAGATGGGACAGGGGTTTGGTCAGGGATCAGCCCCAGCATTTT.

This chain uses TRBV20-1 with TRBJ1-2; TRBD1 aligns across 7 bases. Per germline, CDR1 DFQATT and CDR2 SNEGSKA (reference sequence). Trimming took 2 bases from V and 6 from J; bases not matched to a gene: 3. The CDR3 spans 12 residues. The CDR3 sequence: CSARTGVDGYTF. The CDR3 DNA follows: TGCAGTGCTAGAACAGGGGTAGATGGCTACACCTTC.